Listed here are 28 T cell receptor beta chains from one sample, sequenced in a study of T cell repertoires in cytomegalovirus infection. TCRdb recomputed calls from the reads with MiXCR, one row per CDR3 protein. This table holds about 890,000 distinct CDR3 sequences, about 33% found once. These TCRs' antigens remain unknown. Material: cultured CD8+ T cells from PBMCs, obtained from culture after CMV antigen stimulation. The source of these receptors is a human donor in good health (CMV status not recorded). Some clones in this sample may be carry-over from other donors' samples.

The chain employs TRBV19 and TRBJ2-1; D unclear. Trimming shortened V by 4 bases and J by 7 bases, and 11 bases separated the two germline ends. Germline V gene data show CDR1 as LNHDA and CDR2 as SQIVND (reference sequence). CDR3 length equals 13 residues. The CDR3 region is CASSNDGRNEQFF. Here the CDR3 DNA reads TGTGCCAGTAGTAATGACGGCCGGAATGAGCAGTTCTTC. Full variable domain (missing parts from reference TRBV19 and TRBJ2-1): DGGITQSPKYLFRKEGQNVTLSCEQNLNHDAMYWYRQDPGQGLRLIYYSQIVNDFQKGDIAEGYSVSREKKESFPLTVTSAQKNPTAFYLCASSNDGRNEQFFGPGTRLTVL.

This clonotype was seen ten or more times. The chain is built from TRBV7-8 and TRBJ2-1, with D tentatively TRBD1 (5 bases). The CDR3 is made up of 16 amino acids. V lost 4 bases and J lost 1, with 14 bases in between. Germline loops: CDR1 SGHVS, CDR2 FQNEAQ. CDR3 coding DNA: TGTGCCAGCAGCTCCCGTGAAGGGGTTTCCTACAATGAGCAGTTCTTC. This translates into CASSSREGVSYNEQFF.

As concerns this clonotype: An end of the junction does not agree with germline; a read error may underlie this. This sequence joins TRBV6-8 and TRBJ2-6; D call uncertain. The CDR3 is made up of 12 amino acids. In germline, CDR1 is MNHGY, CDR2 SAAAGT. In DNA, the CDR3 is TGTGCCAGCGGGTATGGGACCAACGTCCTGACTTTC. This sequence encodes CASGYGTNVLTF.

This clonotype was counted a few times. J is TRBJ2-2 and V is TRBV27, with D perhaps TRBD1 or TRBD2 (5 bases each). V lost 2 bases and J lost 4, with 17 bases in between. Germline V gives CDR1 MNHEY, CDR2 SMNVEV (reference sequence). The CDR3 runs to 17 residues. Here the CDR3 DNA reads TGTGCCAGCAGTTTAAGATACCTCGGGGCCTCCACCGGGGAGCTGTTTTTT. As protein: CASSLRYLGASTGELFF.

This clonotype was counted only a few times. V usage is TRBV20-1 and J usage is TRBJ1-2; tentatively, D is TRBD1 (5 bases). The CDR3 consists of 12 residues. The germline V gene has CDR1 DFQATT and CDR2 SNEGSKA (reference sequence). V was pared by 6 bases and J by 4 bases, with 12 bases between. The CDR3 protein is CSAKLGGYGYTF. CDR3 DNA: TGCAGTGCCAAGCTGGGGGGCTATGGCTACACCTTC.

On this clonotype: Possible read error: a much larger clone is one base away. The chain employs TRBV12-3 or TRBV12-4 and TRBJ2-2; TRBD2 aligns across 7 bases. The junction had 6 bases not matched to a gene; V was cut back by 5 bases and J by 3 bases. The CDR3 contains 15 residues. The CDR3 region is CASSRAAGDTGELFF. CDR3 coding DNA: TGTGCCAGCAGTCGTGCGGCGGGGGACACCGGGGAGCTGTTTTTT.

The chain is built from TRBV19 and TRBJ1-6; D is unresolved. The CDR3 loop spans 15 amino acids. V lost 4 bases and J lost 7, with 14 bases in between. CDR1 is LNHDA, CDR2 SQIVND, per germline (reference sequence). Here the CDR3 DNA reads TGTGCCAGTAGTACTCGGACGGTTCTCAATTCACCCCTCCACTTT. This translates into CASSTRTVLNSPLHF.

The CDR3 DNA is TGCAGTGCTAGAGACGGAAAAGGGGCCTACTATGGCTACACCTTC. It is translated as CSARDGKGAYYGYTF. This chain uses TRBV20-1 with TRBJ1-2, with D tentatively TRBD1 (5 bases). The ends were cut back, 0 bases at V and 3 bases at J, with 14 bases in the middle. Germline CDR1 is DFQATT and CDR2 is SNEGSKA (reference sequence). The CDR3 is 15 amino acids.

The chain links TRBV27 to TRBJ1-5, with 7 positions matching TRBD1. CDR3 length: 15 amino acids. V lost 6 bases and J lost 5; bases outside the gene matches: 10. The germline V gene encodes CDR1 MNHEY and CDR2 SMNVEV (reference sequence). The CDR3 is CASSSSRGYDQPQHF. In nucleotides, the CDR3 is TGTGCCAGCAGCTCGTCCAGGGGGTATGATCAGCCCCAGCATTTT.

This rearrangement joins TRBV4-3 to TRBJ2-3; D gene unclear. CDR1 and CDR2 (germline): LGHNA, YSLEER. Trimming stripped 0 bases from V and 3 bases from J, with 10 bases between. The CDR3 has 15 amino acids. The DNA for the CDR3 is TGCGCCAGCAGCCAAGATGCCGGGTTAACAGATACGCAGTATTTT. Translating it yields CASSQDAGLTDTQYF.

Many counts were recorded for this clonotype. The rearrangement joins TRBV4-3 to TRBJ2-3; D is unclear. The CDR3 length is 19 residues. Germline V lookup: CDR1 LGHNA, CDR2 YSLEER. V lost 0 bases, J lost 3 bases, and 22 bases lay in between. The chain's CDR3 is CASSQEQPPYGETTDTQYF. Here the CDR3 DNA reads TGCGCCAGCAGCCAAGAACAACCCCCGTACGGCGAGACTACAGATACGCAGTATTTT.

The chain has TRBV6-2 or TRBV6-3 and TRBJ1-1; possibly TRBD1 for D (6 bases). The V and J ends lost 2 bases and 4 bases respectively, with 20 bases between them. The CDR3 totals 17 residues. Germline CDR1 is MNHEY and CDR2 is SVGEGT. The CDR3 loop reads CASSYHPPGAGSTEAFF. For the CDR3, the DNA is TGTGCCAGCAGTTACCACCCTCCGGGGGCCGGTTCCACTGAAGCTTTCTTT.

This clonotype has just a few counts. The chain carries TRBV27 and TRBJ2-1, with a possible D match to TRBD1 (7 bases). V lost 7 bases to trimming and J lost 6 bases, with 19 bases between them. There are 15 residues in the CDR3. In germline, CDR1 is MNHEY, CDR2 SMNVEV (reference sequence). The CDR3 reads CASISGGFGSNEQFF. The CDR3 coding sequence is TGTGCCAGCATCTCAGGGGGGTTCGGGAGCAATGAGCAGTTCTTC.

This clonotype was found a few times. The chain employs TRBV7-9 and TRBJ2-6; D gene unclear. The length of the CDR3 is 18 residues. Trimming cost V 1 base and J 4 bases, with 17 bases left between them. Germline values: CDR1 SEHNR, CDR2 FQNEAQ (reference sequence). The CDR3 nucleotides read TGTGCCAGCAGCTTAGTTCACTTAAGAGCTCCAGGGGCCAACGTCCTGACTTTC. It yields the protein CASSLVHLRAPGANVLTF.

CDR3 loop: CASSLNLGLGANQPQHF. The CDR3 DNA follows: TGTGCCAGCAGCCTAAATTTAGGCCTGGGGGCAAATCAGCCCCAGCATTTT. This chain links TRBV7-4 with TRBJ1-5, with D perhaps TRBD1 (6 bases). V lost 5 bases to trimming and J lost 4 bases, with 21 bases between them. The CDR3 is 17 residues long. CDR1 and CDR2 from the germline V gene are SGHVT and SQSDAQ.

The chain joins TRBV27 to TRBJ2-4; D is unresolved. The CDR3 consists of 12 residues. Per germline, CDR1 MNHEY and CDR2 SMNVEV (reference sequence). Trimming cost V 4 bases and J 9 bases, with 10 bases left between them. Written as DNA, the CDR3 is TGTGCCAGCAGTTCCCTTGATTTCATTCAGTACTTC. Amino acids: CASSSLDFIQYF.

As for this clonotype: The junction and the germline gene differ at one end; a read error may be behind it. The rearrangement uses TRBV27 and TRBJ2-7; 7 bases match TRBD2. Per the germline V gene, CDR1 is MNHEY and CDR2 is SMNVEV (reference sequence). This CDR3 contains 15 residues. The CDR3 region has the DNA TGTGCCAGCTGTTTTATTGCAGGGACTACCTACGAGCAGTACTTC. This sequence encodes CASCFIAGTTYEQYF.

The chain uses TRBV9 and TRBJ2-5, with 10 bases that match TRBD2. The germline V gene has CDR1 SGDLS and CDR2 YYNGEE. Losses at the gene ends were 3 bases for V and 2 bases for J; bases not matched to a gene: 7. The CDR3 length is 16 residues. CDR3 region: CASSEGTSVSQETQYF. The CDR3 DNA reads TGTGCCAGCAGCGAGGGGACTAGCGTTTCTCAAGAGACCCAGTACTTC.

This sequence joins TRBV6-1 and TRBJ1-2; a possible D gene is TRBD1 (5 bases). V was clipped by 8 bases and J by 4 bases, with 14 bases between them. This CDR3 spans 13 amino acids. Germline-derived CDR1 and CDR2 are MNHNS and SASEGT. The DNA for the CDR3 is TGTGCCAGCTGCGTGGGGGAGGGCTATGGCTACACCTTC. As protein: CASCVGEGYGYTF.

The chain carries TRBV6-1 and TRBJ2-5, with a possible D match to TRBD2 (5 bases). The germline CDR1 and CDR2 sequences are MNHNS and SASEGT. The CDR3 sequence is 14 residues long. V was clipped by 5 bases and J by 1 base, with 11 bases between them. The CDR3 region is CASSFQRIQETQYF. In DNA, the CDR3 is TGTGCCAGCAGTTTCCAGCGGATCCAAGAGACCCAGTACTTC.

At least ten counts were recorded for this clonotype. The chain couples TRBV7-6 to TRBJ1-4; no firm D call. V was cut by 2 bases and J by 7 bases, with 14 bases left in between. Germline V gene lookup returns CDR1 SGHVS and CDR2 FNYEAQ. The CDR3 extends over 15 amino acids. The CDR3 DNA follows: TGTGCCAGCAGCTTATTTAGATTACCCGGTGAAAAACTGTTTTTT. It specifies CASSLFRLPGEKLFF.

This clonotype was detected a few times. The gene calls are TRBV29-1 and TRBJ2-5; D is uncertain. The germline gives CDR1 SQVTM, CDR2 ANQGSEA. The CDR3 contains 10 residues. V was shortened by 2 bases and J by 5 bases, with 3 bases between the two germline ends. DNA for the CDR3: TGCAGCGTTGAACGCGAGACCCAGTACTTC. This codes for CSVERETQYF.

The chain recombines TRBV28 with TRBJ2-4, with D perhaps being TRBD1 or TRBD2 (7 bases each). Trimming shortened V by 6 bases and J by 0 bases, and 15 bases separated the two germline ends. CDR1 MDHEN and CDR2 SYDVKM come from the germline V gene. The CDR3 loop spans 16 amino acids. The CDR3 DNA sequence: TGTGCCAGCAGCTGGGGCAGGGGGGGAGCCAAAAACATTCAGTACTTC. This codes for CASSWGRGGAKNIQYF. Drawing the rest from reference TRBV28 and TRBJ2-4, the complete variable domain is DVKVTQSSRYLVKRTGEKVFLECVQDMDHENMFWYRQDPGLGLRLIYFSYDVKMKEKGDIPEGYSVSREKKERFSLILESASTNQTSMYLCASSWGRGGAKNIQYFGAGTRLSVL.

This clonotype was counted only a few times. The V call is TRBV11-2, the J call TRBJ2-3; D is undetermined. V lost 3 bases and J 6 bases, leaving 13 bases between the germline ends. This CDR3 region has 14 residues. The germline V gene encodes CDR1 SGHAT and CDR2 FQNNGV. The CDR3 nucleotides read TGTGCCAGCAGCTTTAGCCCCTCCGGGGATACGCAGTATTTT. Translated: CASSFSPSGDTQYF. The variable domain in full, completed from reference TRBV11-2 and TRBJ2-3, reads EAGVAQSPRYKIIEKRQSVAFWCNPISGHATLYWYQQILGQGPKLLIQFQNNGVVDDSQLPKDRFSAERLKGVDSTLKIQPAKLEDSAVYLCASSFSPSGDTQYFGPGTRLTVL.

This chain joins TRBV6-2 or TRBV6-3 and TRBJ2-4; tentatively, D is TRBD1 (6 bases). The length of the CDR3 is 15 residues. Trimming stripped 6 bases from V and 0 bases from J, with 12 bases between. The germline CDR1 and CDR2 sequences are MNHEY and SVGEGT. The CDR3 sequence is CASRQGPLAKNIQYF. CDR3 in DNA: TGTGCCAGCAGACAGGGTCCCTTAGCCAAAAACATTCAGTACTTC.

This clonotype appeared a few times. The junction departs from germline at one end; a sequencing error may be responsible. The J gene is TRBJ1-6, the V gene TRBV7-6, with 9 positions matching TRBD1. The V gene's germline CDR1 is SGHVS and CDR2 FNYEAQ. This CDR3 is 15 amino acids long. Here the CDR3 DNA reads TGTGCTAGCAGCTTAGACGGGACAGGGAATTCACCCCTCCACTTT. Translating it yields CASSLDGTGNSPLHF.

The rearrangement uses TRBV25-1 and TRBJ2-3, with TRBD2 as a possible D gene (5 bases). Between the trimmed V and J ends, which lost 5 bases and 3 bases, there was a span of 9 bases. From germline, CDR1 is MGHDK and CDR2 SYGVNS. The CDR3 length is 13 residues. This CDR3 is CASSWRRTDTQYF. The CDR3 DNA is TGTGCCAGCAGTTGGAGGAGGACAGATACGCAGTATTTT.

The DNA for the CDR3 is TGTGCCAGCAGGCACAGCAATGAGCAGTTCTTC. This encodes CASRHSNEQFF. The chain employs TRBV12-3 or TRBV12-4 and TRBJ2-1; D not certain. This CDR3 is 11 amino acids long. V lost 6 bases and J lost 6, with 6 bases in between.